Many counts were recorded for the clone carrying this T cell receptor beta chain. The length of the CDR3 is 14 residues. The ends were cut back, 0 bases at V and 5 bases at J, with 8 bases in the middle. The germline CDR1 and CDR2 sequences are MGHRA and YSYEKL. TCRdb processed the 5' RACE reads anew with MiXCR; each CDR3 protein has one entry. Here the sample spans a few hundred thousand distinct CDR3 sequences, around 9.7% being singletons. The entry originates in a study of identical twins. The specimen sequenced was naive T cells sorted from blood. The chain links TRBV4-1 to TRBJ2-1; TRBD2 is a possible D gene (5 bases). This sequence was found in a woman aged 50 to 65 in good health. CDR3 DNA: TGCGCCAGCAGCCAAGATCCAGCGGACAATGAGCAGTTCTTC. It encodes CASSQDPADNEQFF.